These 25 T cell receptor beta chains came from one sample sequenced in a study of OX40 agonist ivuxolimab in advanced cancers. Some clones are missing from TCRdb's copy, which holds only in-frame ones; the method was immunoSEQ multiplex PCR. Of tens of thousands of clones listed, about 84% are singletons. The sequences come from CD4+ or CD8+ T cells sorted from blood, collected in a trial of the OX40 agonist ivuxolimab. The receptor set was obtained from an adult with an advanced solid tumor such as melanoma, head and neck, liver or kidney cancer.

This chain joins TRBV18 and TRBJ2-4; 13 bases are shared with TRBD2. Losses at the gene ends were 6 bases for V and 5 bases for J; bases not matched to a gene: 4. Germline CDR1 is KGHSH and CDR2 is LQKENI. The CDR3 has 15 amino acids. This CDR3 is CASSPTSGGQNIQYF. The CDR3 DNA reads as TGTGCCAGCTCCCCGACTAGCGGGGGGCAAAACATTCAGTACTTC.

The chain is built from TRBV18 and TRBJ2-3; D is unclear. Germline V CDR1 and CDR2: KGHSH, LQKENI. CDR3 size: 15 residues. Trimming shortened V by 4 bases and J by 2 bases, and 13 bases separated the two germline ends. The CDR3 sequence is CASSRVGVNTDTQYF. Here the CDR3 DNA reads TGTGCCAGCTCACGAGTTGGAGTGAACACAGATACGCAGTATTTT.

The chain combines TRBV5-4 with TRBJ1-1; D ambiguous. The CDR3 length is 18 residues. Germline CDR1 is SGHNT and CDR2 is YYREEE (reference sequence). Trimming took 0 bases from V and 0 from J, leaving 18 bases between them. The CDR3 DNA reads TGTGCCAGCAGCTTGGTTGAGTGGCGGGCAACTATGAACACTGAAGCTTTCTTT. It codes for CASSLVEWRATMNTEAFF.

The rearrangement links TRBV19 to TRBJ1-1; no clear D gene. Germline V gene data show CDR1 as LNHDA and CDR2 as SQIVND (reference sequence). V lost 6 bases, J lost 6 bases, and 14 bases lay in between. The CDR3 length is 13 residues. The CDR3 coding sequence is TGTGCCAGTAGGATCAACAGCGGCGCTGAAGCTTTCTTT. This translates into CASRINSGAEAFF.

The chain combines TRBV5-4 with TRBJ2-3; D is ambiguous. This CDR3 is built from 15 residues. V shed 1 base and J shed 4 bases, with 13 bases lying between them. Per germline, CDR1 SGHNT and CDR2 YYREEE (reference sequence). DNA for the CDR3: TGTGCCAGCAGCTTGAAGTCTCGAGCTCCAGATACGCAGTATTTT. It encodes CASSLKSRAPDTQYF.

The V call is TRBV7-2, the J call TRBJ2-1; 10 bases are a match to TRBD2. This CDR3 contains 16 residues. The V segment lost 6 bases and the J segment 6 bases; nucleotides outside the gene matches: 11. Germline lookup yields CDR1 SGHTA and CDR2 FQGNSA. CDR3 nucleotide sequence: TGTGCCAGCAGTTCTAGCGGGGGTCCTATTGGCAATGAGCAGTTCTTC. It encodes CASSSSGGPIGNEQFF.

The CDR3 DNA reads as TGCGCCAGCAGCCAAGATCGCGAGACTAGCAGGATCGATGAGCAGTTCTTC. Translation gives CASSQDRETSRIDEQFF. The gene calls are TRBV4-1 and TRBJ2-1; TRBD2 agrees at 7 bases. Unmatched junction bases numbered 13, after V lost 0 bases and J lost 8 bases. The germline gives CDR1 MGHRA, CDR2 YSYEKL. The CDR3 sequence is 17 residues long.

This clone was seen only once. V and J are TRBV19 and TRBJ2-5, with 14 positions matching TRBD2. The CDR3 has 17 amino acids. CDR1 and CDR2 from the germline V gene are LNHDA and SQIVND (reference sequence). The J segment lost 3 bases and the V segment lost 3 bases, leaving 6 bases of the junction unmatched. The CDR3 loop is CASSIYQGLAGEETQYF. The DNA of the CDR3 is TGTGCCAGTAGTATTTATCAGGGACTAGCGGGAGAAGAGACCCAGTACTTC.

V and J are TRBV2 and TRBJ2-5; 10 bases line up with TRBD2. CDR1 and CDR2 (germline): SNHLY, FYNNEI. The CDR3 is 15 residues long. Trimming at V came to 4 bases and at J to 4 bases, leaving 6 bases not matched to a gene. The CDR3 region is CASSGTSGRGETQYF. Here the CDR3 DNA reads TGTGCCAGCAGTGGGACTAGCGGTAGAGGAGAGACCCAGTACTTC.

In this sample, this clone turned up once. The chain recombines TRBV2 with TRBJ1-6; 9 bases map to TRBD1. V gave up 9 bases and J gave up 7 bases; unmatched junction bases: 13. Germline values: CDR1 SNHLY, CDR2 FYNNEI. The CDR3 contains 16 residues. The CDR3 bases are TGTGCCAGTTCCATCTCGTGGGGACAGGGAAATTCACCCCTCCACTTT. It encodes CASSISWGQGNSPLHF.

V is TRBV19 and J is TRBJ2-3; TRBD2 is a possible D gene (6 bases). Per the germline V gene, CDR1 is LNHDA and CDR2 is SQIVND (reference sequence). The length of the CDR3 is 14 residues. Trimming cost V 5 bases and J 4 bases, with 13 bases left between them. The CDR3 loop is CASSASGAADTQYF. CDR3 DNA sequence: TGTGCCAGTAGTGCGTCGGGAGCGGCAGATACGCAGTATTTT.

This chain joins TRBV18 and TRBJ2-1; D call uncertain. V lost 2 bases to trimming and J lost 3 bases, with 5 bases between them. Germline CDR1 and CDR2: KGHSH and LQKENI. There are 13 residues in the CDR3. The chain's CDR3 is CASSPGLYNEQFF. The CDR3 DNA reads as TGTGCCAGCTCACCAGGGCTCTACAATGAGCAGTTCTTC.

This chain joins TRBV28 and TRBJ2-2; 8 bases agree with TRBD2. The CDR3 loop spans 16 amino acids. V lost 8 bases to trimming and J lost 3 bases; unmatched junction nucleotides: 11. The germline V gene has CDR1 MDHEN and CDR2 SYDVKM. CDR3 protein: CASSDRGGEYTGELFF. Written as DNA, the CDR3 is TGTGCCAGCTCCGACCGGGGGGGGGAGTACACCGGGGAGCTGTTTTTT.

V usage is TRBV10-3 and J usage is TRBJ1-2, with D perhaps matching TRBD1 (6 bases). This CDR3 has 14 residues. Trimming removed 3 bases at V and 7 bases at J, with 15 bases between. Germline-derived CDR1 and CDR2 are ENHRY and SYGVKD. The DNA of the CDR3 is TGTGCCATCAGTGAAGGGGGGCGCTTGGGTGGCTACACCTTC. Translation: CAISEGGRLGGYTF.

The chain recombines TRBV7-3 with TRBJ2-1, with 9 bases matching TRBD1. Germline V gene data show CDR1 as SGHTA and CDR2 as FQGTGA. The V and J ends lost 2 bases and 4 bases, in that order; junction bases with no gene match: 3. The CDR3 sequence is 15 residues long. CDR3 nucleotide sequence: TGTGCCAGCAGCTTAGTTGGACAGGGGTACAATGAGCAGTTCTTC. Amino acids: CASSLVGQGYNEQFF.

This sequence joins TRBV7-9 and TRBJ2-5; the match to TRBD2 covers 10 bases. This CDR3 has 14 amino acids. After removal of 4 bases from V and 4 bases from J, the junction contained 3 bases not matched to a gene. The germline CDR1 and CDR2 sequences are SEHNR and FQNEAQ (reference sequence). The CDR3 loop reads CASSSSGRGETQYF. CDR3 in DNA: TGTGCCAGCAGCTCGAGCGGGAGGGGAGAGACCCAGTACTTC. Together with reference TRBV7-9 and TRBJ2-5, the CDR3 gives the full variable domain: DTGVSQNPRHKITKRGQNVTFRCDPISEHNRLYWYRQTLGQGPEFLTYFQNEAQLEKSRLLSDRFSAERPKGSFSTLEIQRTEQGDSAMYLCASSSSGRGETQYFGPGTRLLVL.

The chain employs TRBV5-1 and TRBJ1-1, with D tentatively TRBD1 (5 bases). Germline V gives CDR1 SGHRS, CDR2 YFSETQ. This CDR3 has 13 residues. V lost 4 bases, J lost 2 bases, and 9 bases lay in between. The CDR3 region is CASSPGYNTEAFF. DNA for the CDR3: TGCGCCAGCAGCCCAGGGTACAACACTGAAGCTTTCTTT.

V usage is TRBV19 and J usage is TRBJ2-4; 9 bases line up with TRBD1. Germline V gene sequence: CDR1 LNHDA, CDR2 SQIVND (reference sequence). V was pared by 5 bases and J by 1 base, with 9 bases of the junction left unmatched. This CDR3 comprises 17 residues. The CDR3 region is CASSVQGARSAKNIQYF. As DNA, the CDR3 is TGTGCCAGTAGTGTACAGGGGGCGCGGAGTGCCAAAAACATTCAGTACTTC.

The J gene is TRBJ1-2, the V gene TRBV6-6, with D perhaps TRBD1 (5 bases). Germline CDR1 and CDR2: MNHNY and SVGAGI (reference sequence). This CDR3 has 13 residues. The V end lost 6 bases, the J end lost 4 bases, and 12 bases lay between the germline ends. CDR3 DNA sequence: TGTGCCAGCAGAGAGACAGATATCTATGGCTACACCTTC. This codes for CASRETDIYGYTF.

This chain connects TRBV30 to TRBJ1-1, with a tentative D call TRBD1 (5 bases). Germline lookup yields CDR1 GTSNPN and CDR2 SVGIG (reference sequence). The CDR3 is 13 residues long. V dropped 2 bases and J dropped 2 bases, with 9 bases sitting between them. For the CDR3, the DNA is TGTGCCTGGAGTCTAGACAGCAACACTGAAGCTTTCTTT. It codes for CAWSLDSNTEAFF.

The chain combines TRBV11-2 with TRBJ2-3, with 7 positions matching TRBD2. The V gene's germline CDR1 is SGHAT and CDR2 FQNNGV. Trimming at V came to 1 base and at J to 8 bases, leaving 0 bases not matched to a gene. The CDR3 length is 12 residues. As DNA, the CDR3 is TGTGCCAGCAGCTTAGGGGGGGGTACGCAGTATTTT. Its protein product is CASSLGGGTQYF.

The genes are TRBV4-2 and TRBJ1-5, with TRBD1 matching over 7 bases. With 0 bases clipped from V and 7 bases from J, the junction kept 9 bases outside the gene matches. CDR1 and CDR2 (germline): LGHNA, YNFKEQ. The CDR3 has 16 amino acids. In DNA, the CDR3 is TGTGCCAGCAGCCAAGATCCCGGACAGGTGGGACAGCCCCAGCATTTT. Translated, it gives CASSQDPGQVGQPQHF.

The CDR3 sequence is CASSIDPAQETQYF. CDR3 nucleotide sequence: TGTGCCAGTAGTATAGATCCCGCCCAAGAGACCCAGTACTTC. The chain recombines TRBV19 with TRBJ2-5; no firm D call. The CDR3 sequence is 14 residues long. Germline assignment: CDR1 LNHDA and CDR2 SQIVND (reference sequence). Trimming took off 0 bases at V and 1 base at J, with 6 bases between the two ends.

This CDR3 reads CASSLERDNNQPQHF. CDR3 nucleotides: TGTGCCAGCAGCTTAGAGCGGGATAACAATCAGCCCCAGCATTTT. J is TRBJ1-5 and V is TRBV7-8; no reliable D call. V shed 1 base and J shed 3 bases, with 10 bases lying between them. The CDR3 is made up of 15 amino acids. CDR1 is SGHVS and CDR2 is FQNEAQ in the germline V gene.

The CDR3, as DNA: TGTGCCAGCAGTGACTCGGGTGGGCGAGATACGCAGTATTTT. Translated, it gives CASSDSGGRDTQYF. This rearrangement joins TRBV6-4 to TRBJ2-3; D not resolved. This CDR3 is 14 amino acids long. CDR1 is MRHNA and CDR2 is SNTAGT in the germline V gene. Deletions cut 0 bases from V and 5 bases from J, with 9 bases between.